A selection of T cell receptor beta chains follows, all from one sample in a study of early T cells in non-severe SARS-CoV-2 infection. TCRdb re-called the 5' RACE reads with MiXCR, one entry per CDR3 protein. The sample lists 50,000 to 70,000 distinct CDR3 sequences, about 6% seen once, with 3% to 3.5% in the top ten. Specimen: whole blood, collected at baseline. The receptors were gathered from an adult who was a healthcare worker with PCR-confirmed SARS-CoV-2 infection or an uninfected control (not recorded which). CDR3s include the opening cysteine and the closing phenylalanine or tryptophan. A D gene is named only where the DNA matches it firmly. Some rows have no size entry. The others give once, few or many, or a class for an expanded clone.

>TRBV18|14|many|-|TRBJ2-7
CASSFRAQGDEQYF
TGTGCCAGCTCATTTCGGGCACAGGGTGACGAGCAGTACTTC
>TRBV12-3/TRBV12-4|17|many|-|TRBJ1-6
CASSFEGPPDSNSPLHF
TGTGCCAGCAGTTTTGAGGGGCCCCCCGACTCTAATTCACCCCTCCACTTT
>TRBV20-1|14|many|-|TRBJ2-7
CSASKATGNYEQYF
TGCAGTGCTAGTAAGGCTACTGGTAACTACGAGCAGTACTTC
>TRBV28|15|-|-|TRBJ2-2
CASSLFPGAGGELFF
TGTGCCAGCAGTTTATTCCCAGGGGCGGGCGGGGAGCTGTTTTTT
>TRBV29-1|13|many|TRBD2|TRBJ2-7
CSVEHGTTYEQYF
TGCAGCGTCGAACATGGGACTACCTACGAGCAGTACTTC
>TRBV7-8|15|many|-|TRBJ1-2
CASSLTPETNYGYTF
TGTGCCAGCAGCTTAACTCCCGAAACTAACTATGGCTACACCTTC
>TRBV10-3|12|many|-|TRBJ1-1
CAISEVNTEAFF
TGTGCCATCAGTGAGGTAAACACTGAAGCTTTCTTT
>TRBV29-1|12|many|-|TRBJ2-7
CSVGEFAYEQYF
TGCAGCGTGGGGGAGTTTGCCTACGAGCAGTACTTC
>TRBV6-2/TRBV6-3|16|-|TRBD2|TRBJ2-7
CASRPSLAGAPYEQYF
TGTGCCAGCAGACCTTCACTAGCGGGAGCTCCCTACGAGCAGTACTTC
>TRBV5-1|14|-|-|TRBJ1-1
CASSLDGVSTEAFF
TGCGCCAGCAGCTTGGACGGGGTAAGCACTGAAGCTTTCTTT
>TRBV3-1|15|few|-|TRBJ1-5
CASSQVPGGNQPQHF
TGTGCCAGCAGCCAAGTTCCCGGGGGGAATCAGCCCCAGCATTTT
>TRBV7-9|15|many|-|TRBJ1-2
CASSLARQGHYGYTF
TGTGCCAGCAGCTTAGCGAGGCAGGGGCACTATGGCTACACCTTC
>TRBV6-5|13|-|-|TRBJ1-1
CASSYRGAGEVFF
TGTGCCAGCAGTTACAGAGGGGCCGGTGAAGTTTTCTTT
>TRBV7-2|12|many|-|TRBJ2-7
CASSAGAYEQYF
TGTGCCAGCAGCGCGGGGGCGTACGAGCAGTACTTC
>TRBV18|14|many|TRBD1|TRBJ1-6
CASSHGTENSPLHF
TGTGCCAGCTCACACGGGACAGAGAATTCACCCCTCCACTTT
>TRBV7-6|13|many|-|TRBJ1-6
CASSFGRRSPLHF
TGTGCCAGCAGCTTCGGACGACGGTCACCCCTCCACTTT
>TRBV7-6|14|many|-|TRBJ2-7
CASSLDRLTYEQYF
TGTGCCAGCAGCTTAGACAGGTTGACCTACGAGCAGTACTTC
>TRBV27|16|many|TRBD2|TRBJ2-3
CASRRTSGSSTDTQYF
TGTGCCAGCAGACGGACTAGCGGGAGTAGCACAGATACGCAGTATTTT
>TRBV4-3|18|many|TRBD1|TRBJ1-6
CASSQDFVGTATNSPLHF
TGCGCCAGCAGCCAAGACTTTGTCGGGACAGCCACTAATTCACCCCTCCACTTT
>TRBV27|16|-|TRBD2|TRBJ2-1
CASNPGLAGVGNEQFF
TGTGCCAGCAACCCGGGACTAGCGGGAGTTGGCAATGAGCAGTTCTTC
>TRBV4-3|17|many|-|TRBJ1-3
CASSQEGGGYSGNTIYF
TGCGCCAGCAGCCAAGAAGGAGGGGGTTACTCTGGAAACACCATATATTTT
>TRBV20-1|13|many|-|TRBJ1-6
CSAIGQINSPLHF
TGCAGTGCTATCGGACAGATCAATTCACCCCTCCACTTT
>TRBV20-1|17|few|TRBD1|TRBJ2-7
CSARDEMGGTGGYEQYF
TGCAGTGCTAGAGATGAGATGGGCGGGACAGGGGGCTACGAGCAGTACTTC
>TRBV5-6|16|few|-|TRBJ1-1
CASSPDSRGGSTEAFF
TGTGCCAGCAGCCCCGACTCGAGGGGGGGTAGCACTGAAGCTTTCTTT
>TRBV19|15|few|-|TRBJ2-6
CASSMGSAGHNVLTF
TGTGCCAGTAGTATGGGTTCGGCAGGCCACAACGTCCTGACTTTC
>TRBV20-1|13|many|-|TRBJ1-1
CSASRGQNTEAFF
TGCAGTGCTAGTCGGGGCCAGAACACTGAAGCTTTCTTT
>TRBV20-1|15|many|TRBD2|TRBJ2-1
CSASPLAVSYNEQFF
TGCAGTGCCAGCCCACTAGCGGTATCCTACAATGAGCAGTTCTTC
>TRBV4-1|13|-|-|TRBJ2-5
CASSQGAVETQYF
TGCGCCAGCAGCCAAGGGGCAGTGGAGACCCAGTACTTC
>TRBV4-3|14|many|-|TRBJ1-4
CASSQEDRPEKLFF
TGCGCCAGCAGCCAAGAAGACAGGCCTGAAAAACTGTTTTTT
>TRBV12-3/TRBV12-4|15|many|TRBD1|TRBJ2-3
CASSIGTGGADTQYF
TGTGCCAGCAGTATAGGGACAGGGGGCGCAGATACGCAGTATTTT
>TRBV21-1|21|many|-|TRBJ2-1
CASSSNPVLSQGRNRFCEQFF
TGTGCCAGCAGCAGTAACCCAGTCTTAAGCCAGGGGAGAAACCGCTTCTGTGAGCAGTTCTTC
>TRBV27|17|many|TRBD2|TRBJ2-1
CASSLWATSGSYNEQFF
TGTGCCAGCAGTTTGTGGGCGACTAGCGGGAGTTACAATGAGCAGTTCTTC
>TRBV10-3|12|many|-|TRBJ2-1
CAISDENNEQFF
TGTGCCATCAGTGATGAGAACAATGAGCAGTTCTTC
>TRBV28|13|many|-|TRBJ1-5
CASSPYRNQPQHF
TGTGCCAGCAGTCCCTATCGCAATCAGCCCCAGCATTTT
>TRBV29-1|14|many|TRBD2|TRBJ2-1
CSVDGGSFYNEQFF
TGCAGCGTTGATGGCGGGAGTTTCTACAATGAGCAGTTCTTC
>TRBV29-1|11|-|-|TRBJ1-1
CSAGGFYEAFF
TGCAGCGCCGGAGGCTTTTATGAAGCTTTCTTT
>TRBV24-1|14|-|-|TRBJ1-1
CATSDGGGNTEAFF
TGTGCCACCAGTGATGGAGGCGGGAACACTGAAGCTTTCTTT
>TRBV28|14|-|-|TRBJ2-2
CASSFSGTTGELFF
TGTGCCAGCAGTTTCTCGGGAACCACCGGGGAGCTGTTTTTT
>TRBV18|12|-|-|TRBJ2-5
CASSPNQETQYF
TGTGCCAGCTCACCGAATCAAGAGACCCAGTACTTC
>TRBV7-2|14|many|TRBD1|TRBJ2-5
CASSLGRTGGTQYF
TGTGCCAGCAGCTTAGGCAGGACAGGGGGGACCCAGTACTTC
>TRBV6-2/TRBV6-3|14|many|-|TRBJ1-1
CATLRGRLNTEAFF
TGTGCCACCCTAAGGGGCAGGCTGAACACTGAAGCTTTCTTT
>TRBV20-1|12|-|-|TRBJ1-5
CSAARADQPQHF
TGCAGTGCTGCGAGGGCGGATCAGCCCCAGCATTTT